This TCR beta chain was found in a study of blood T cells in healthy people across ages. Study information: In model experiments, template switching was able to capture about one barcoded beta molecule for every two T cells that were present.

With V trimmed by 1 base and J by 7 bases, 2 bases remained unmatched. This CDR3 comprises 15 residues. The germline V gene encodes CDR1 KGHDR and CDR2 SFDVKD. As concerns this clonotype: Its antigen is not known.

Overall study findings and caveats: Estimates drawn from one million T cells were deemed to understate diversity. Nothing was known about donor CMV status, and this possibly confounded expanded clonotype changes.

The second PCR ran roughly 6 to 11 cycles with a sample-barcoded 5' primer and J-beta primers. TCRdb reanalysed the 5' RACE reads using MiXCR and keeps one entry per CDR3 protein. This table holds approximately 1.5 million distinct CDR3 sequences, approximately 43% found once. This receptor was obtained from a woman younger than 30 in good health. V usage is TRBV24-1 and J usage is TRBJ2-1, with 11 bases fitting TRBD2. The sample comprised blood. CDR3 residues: CATSDFRTSGNEQFF. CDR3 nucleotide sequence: TGTGCCACCAGTGATTTTCGGACTAGCGGGAATGAGCAGTTCTTC.